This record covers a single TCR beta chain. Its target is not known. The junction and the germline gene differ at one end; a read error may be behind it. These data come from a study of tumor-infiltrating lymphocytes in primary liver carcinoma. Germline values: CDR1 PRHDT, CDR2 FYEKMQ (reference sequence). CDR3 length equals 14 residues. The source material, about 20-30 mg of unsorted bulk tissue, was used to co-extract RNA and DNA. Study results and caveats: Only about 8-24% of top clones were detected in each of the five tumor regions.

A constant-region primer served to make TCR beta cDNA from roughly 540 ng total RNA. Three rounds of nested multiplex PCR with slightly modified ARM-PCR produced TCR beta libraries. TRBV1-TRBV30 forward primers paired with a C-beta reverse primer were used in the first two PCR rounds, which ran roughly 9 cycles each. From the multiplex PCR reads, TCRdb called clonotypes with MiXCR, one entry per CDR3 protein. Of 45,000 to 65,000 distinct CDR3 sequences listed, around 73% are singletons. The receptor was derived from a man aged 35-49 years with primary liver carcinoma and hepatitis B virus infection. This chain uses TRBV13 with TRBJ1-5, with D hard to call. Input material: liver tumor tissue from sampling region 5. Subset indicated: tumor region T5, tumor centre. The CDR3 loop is CASNLCGSNQPRHF. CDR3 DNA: TGTGCCAGCAACTTATGCGGTAGCAATCAGCCCCGGCATTTT.